The T cell receptor beta chain described here comes from a study of OX40 agonist ivuxolimab in advanced cancers. Study conclusions and caveats: In general, CD8+ T cells held more expanded clones than CD4+ did, on average.

Assay used: immunoSEQ multiplex PCR; TCRdb lists only in-frame clones, some missing. The top ten clones hold roughly 0.79% of a sample with 70,000 or so clones, 84% of them seen once. This CDR3 spans 14 amino acids. V lost 3 bases, J lost 0 bases, and 8 bases lay in between. CDR1 and CDR2 from the germline V gene are MDHEN and SYDVKM. As for this clone: Its antigen is undetermined.

The receptor was isolated from an adult with an advanced solid tumor such as melanoma, head and neck, liver or kidney cancer. J is TRBJ1-2 and V is TRBV28, with D hard to call. Material: CD4+ or CD8+ T cells sorted from blood, obtained in a trial of the OX40 agonist ivuxolimab. CDR3 DNA: TGTGCCAGCAGTTTGGCACAACCTAACTATGGCTACACCTTC. It codes for CASSLAQPNYGYTF.